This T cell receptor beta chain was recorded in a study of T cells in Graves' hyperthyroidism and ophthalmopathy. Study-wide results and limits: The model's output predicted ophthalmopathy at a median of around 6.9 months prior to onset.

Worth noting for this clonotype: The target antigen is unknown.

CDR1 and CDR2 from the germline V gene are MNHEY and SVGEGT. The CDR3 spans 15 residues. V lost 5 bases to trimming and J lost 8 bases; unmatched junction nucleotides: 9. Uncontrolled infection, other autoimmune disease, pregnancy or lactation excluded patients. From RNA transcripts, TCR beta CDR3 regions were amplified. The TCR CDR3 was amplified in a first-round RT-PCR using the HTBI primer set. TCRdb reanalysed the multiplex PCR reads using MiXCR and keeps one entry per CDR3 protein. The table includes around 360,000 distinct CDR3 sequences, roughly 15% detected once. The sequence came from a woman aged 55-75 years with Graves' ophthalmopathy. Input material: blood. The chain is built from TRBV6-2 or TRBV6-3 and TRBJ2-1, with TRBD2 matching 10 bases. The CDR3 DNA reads TGTGCCAGCAGTCAAAGCGGGAGGGCCGGGGATGAGCAGTTCTTC. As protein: CASSQSGRAGDEQFF.